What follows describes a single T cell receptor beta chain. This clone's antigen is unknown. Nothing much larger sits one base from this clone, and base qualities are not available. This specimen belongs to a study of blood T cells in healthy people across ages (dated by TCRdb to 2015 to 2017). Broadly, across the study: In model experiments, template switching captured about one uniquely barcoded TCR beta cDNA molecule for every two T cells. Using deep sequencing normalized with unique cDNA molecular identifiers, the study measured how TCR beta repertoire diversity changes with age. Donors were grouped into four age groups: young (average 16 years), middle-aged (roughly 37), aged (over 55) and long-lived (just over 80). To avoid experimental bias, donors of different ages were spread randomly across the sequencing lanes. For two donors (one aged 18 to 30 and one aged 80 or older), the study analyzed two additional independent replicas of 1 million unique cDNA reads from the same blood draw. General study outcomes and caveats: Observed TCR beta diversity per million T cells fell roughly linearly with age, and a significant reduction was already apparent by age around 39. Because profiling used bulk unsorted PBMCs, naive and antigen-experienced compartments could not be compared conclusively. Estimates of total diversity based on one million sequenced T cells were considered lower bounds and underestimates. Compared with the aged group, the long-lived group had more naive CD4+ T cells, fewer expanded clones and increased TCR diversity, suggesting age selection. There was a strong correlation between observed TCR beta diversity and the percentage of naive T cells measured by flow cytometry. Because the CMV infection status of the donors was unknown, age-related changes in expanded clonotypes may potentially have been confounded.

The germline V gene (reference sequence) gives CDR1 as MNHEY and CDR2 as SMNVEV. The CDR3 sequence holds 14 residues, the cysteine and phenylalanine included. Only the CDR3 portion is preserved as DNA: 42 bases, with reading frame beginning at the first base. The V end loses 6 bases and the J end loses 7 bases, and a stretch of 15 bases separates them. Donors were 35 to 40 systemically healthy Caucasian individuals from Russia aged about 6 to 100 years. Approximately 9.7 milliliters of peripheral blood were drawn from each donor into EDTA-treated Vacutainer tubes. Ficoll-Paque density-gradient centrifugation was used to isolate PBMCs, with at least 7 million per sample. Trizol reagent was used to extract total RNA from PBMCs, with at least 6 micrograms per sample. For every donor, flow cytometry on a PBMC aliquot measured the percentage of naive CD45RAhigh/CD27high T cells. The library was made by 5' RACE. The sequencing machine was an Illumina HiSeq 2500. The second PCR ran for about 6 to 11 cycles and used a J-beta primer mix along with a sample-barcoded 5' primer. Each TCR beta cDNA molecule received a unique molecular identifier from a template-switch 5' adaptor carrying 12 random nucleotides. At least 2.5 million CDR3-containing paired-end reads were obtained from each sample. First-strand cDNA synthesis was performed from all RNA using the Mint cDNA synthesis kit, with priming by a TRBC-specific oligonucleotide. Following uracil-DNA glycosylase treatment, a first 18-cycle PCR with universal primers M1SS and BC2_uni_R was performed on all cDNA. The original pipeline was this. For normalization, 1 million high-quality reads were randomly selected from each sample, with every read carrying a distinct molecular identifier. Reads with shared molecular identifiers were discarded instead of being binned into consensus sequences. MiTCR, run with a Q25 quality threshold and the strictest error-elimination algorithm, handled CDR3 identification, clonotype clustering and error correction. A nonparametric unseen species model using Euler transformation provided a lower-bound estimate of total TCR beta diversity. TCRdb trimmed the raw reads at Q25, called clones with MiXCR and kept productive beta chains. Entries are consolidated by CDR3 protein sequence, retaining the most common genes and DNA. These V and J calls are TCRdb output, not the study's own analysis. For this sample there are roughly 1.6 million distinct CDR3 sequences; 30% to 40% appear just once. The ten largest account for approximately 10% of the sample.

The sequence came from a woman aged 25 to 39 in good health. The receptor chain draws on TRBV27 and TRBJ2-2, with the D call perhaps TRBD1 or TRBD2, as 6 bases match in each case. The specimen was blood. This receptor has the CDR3 CASRSGGRNGELFF. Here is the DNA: TGTGCCAGCAGATCTGGGGGGCGAAACGGGGAGCTGTTTTTT.